These 23 T cell receptor beta chains originate from one sample sequenced in a study of regulatory T cells in long-lasting Graves disease. Libraries of TCR beta came from iRepertoire HTBI primers plus Arm-PCR of CDR3 regions. TCRdb re-called the multiplex PCR reads through MiXCR, storing one row per CDR3 protein. The sample contains roughly 400,000 distinct CDR3 sequences, 20% of which appear only once. Stated time point: persistent/refractory GD, antithyroid drugs over 5 years with positive TRAb. PBMC RNA served as the TCR library source. The sample was peripheral blood mononuclear cells (PBMCs), taken when the disease was refractory, from a patient treated with antithyroid drugs. These receptor sequences come from a female donor with Graves disease.

The chain carries TRBV20-1 and TRBJ2-7; D might be TRBD2 (7 bases). Germline-derived CDR1 and CDR2 are DFQATT and SNEGSKA (reference sequence). CDR3 size: 14 residues. CDR3 loop: CSAPLEGGSYEQYF. The CDR3 DNA sequence: TGCAGCGCCCCATTAGAGGGGGGGTCCTACGAGCAGTACTTC.

This chain connects TRBV7-9 to TRBJ2-3, with D maybe TRBD2 (5 bases). The CDR3 sequence is 15 residues long. The V gene's germline CDR1 is SEHNR and CDR2 FQNEAQ (reference sequence). Trimming stripped 3 bases from V and 1 base from J, with 11 bases between. The CDR3 sequence: CASSFGAEGTDTQYF. The CDR3 DNA is TGTGCCAGCAGCTTCGGAGCGGAAGGCACAGATACGCAGTATTTT.

This clonotype occurred a few times. The rearrangement links TRBV12-3 or TRBV12-4 to TRBJ1-5; D perhaps matches TRBD1 (5 bases). This CDR3 comprises 14 residues. Trimming shortened V by 3 bases and J by 5 bases, and 11 bases separated the two germline ends. Written as DNA, the CDR3 is TGTGCCAGCAGTTTCCGGGACTCGCATCAGCCCCAGCATTTT. This gives the protein CASSFRDSHQPQHF.

This clonotype was recorded a few times. This chain links TRBV19 with TRBJ1-1, with 7 nucleotides matching TRBD1. CDR3 size: 12 residues. V gave up 3 bases and J gave up 7 bases; unmatched junction bases: 2. Germline CDR1 is LNHDA and CDR2 is SQIVND (reference sequence). The CDR3, as DNA: TGTGCCAGTAGTATCAGGGGGTATGAAGCTTTCTTT. This gives the protein CASSIRGYEAFF.

This clonotype was picked up a small number of times. The chain joins TRBV19 to TRBJ2-2; TRBD1 might be the D (5 bases). The CDR3 consists of 14 residues. Germline values: CDR1 LNHDA, CDR2 SQIVND (reference sequence). Deletions cut 5 bases from V and 7 bases from J, with 14 bases between. CDR3 in DNA: TGTGCCAGTAGTTCGCAGGGTACGGTCGGGGAGCTGTTTTTT. It yields the protein CASSSQGTVGELFF.

This clonotype has a count of ten or more. The rearrangement joins TRBV29-1 to TRBJ1-5, with no clear D. Trimming cost V 6 bases and J 2 bases, with 11 bases left between them. Germline CDR1 SQVTM, CDR2 ANQGSEA. CDR3 length equals 13 residues. CDR3 sequence (DNA): TGCAGCGTGCACGAGGTGGGCAATCAGCCCCAGCATTTT. As protein: CSVHEVGNQPQHF.

The V gene is TRBV3-1, the J gene TRBJ1-6; D is uncertain. This CDR3 has 13 amino acids. Per germline, CDR1 LGHDT and CDR2 YNNKEL (reference sequence). The V gene lost 0 bases and the J gene lost 9 bases, with 6 bases spanning the gap. The CDR3 DNA is TGTGCCAGCAGCCAAGAGGCGGGTTCACCCCTCCACTTT. Protein sequence: CASSQEAGSPLHF.

This clonotype showed up many times. The chain recombines TRBV5-1 with TRBJ1-2; unclear D gene. Germline V lookup: CDR1 SGHRS, CDR2 YFSETQ. V lost 2 bases, J lost 4 bases, and 6 bases lay in between. This CDR3 has 12 residues. The CDR3 is CASSFQSYGYTF. The CDR3 nucleotides are TGCGCCAGCAGCTTCCAGAGCTATGGCTACACCTTC.

Ten or more counts support this clonotype. Germline is not matched at one junction end, which may reflect a read error. This chain joins TRBV12-3 or TRBV12-4 and TRBJ2-3; D not resolved. This CDR3 has 12 residues. In DNA form, the CDR3 reads TGTGCCAGCAGCTTAGTCGCAGATACGCAGTATTTT. It is translated as CASSLVADTQYF.

This clonotype was observed many times. The chain carries TRBV12-3 or TRBV12-4 and TRBJ2-7; TRBD2 is a possible D gene (6 bases). The CDR3 is made up of 14 amino acids. V lost 7 bases, J lost 1 base, and 14 bases lay in between. In DNA form, the CDR3 reads TGTGCCAGCACTATAGCCGGGACTTCCTACGAGCAGTACTTC. Protein sequence: CASTIAGTSYEQYF.

The CDR3 protein is CASSLGGEGAIFYNEQFF. The CDR3 nucleotides read TGCGCCAGCAGCTTGGGGGGTGAAGGGGCCATTTTCTACAATGAGCAGTTCTTC. The V and J genes are TRBV5-1 and TRBJ2-1, with D tentatively TRBD1 (5 bases). V shed 0 bases and J shed 3 bases, with 19 bases lying between them. The germline gives CDR1 SGHRS, CDR2 YFSETQ. The CDR3 spans 18 residues.

This clonotype turned up a few times. V is TRBV10-3 and J is TRBJ2-2, with TRBD2 matching over 13 bases. This CDR3 has 18 amino acids. Germline CDR1 is ENHRY and CDR2 is SYGVKD. Here the CDR3 DNA reads TGTGTCGCCGGTCGGACTAGCGGGAGTCAGTCATCGGCCGGGGAGCTGTTTTTT. Translating it yields CVAGRTSGSQSSAGELFF.

The chain couples TRBV29-1 to TRBJ2-7; D is unresolved. The germline V and J ends were trimmed by 2 bases and 3 bases, with 11 bases remaining between them. The germline V gene has CDR1 SQVTM and CDR2 ANQGSEA. The CDR3 contains 13 residues. The DNA of the CDR3 is TGCAGCGTTGAAATAGGGTCAAACTACGAGCAGTACTTC. Translation: CSVEIGSNYEQYF.

Comments on this clonotype: This could be a read error, since a much larger clone is one nucleotide away. J is TRBJ1-5 and V is TRBV6-1; D unresolved. The CDR3 length is 13 residues. Germline V gives CDR1 MNHNS, CDR2 SASEGT. The CDR3 region is CASNRERDQPQRF. CDR3 DNA: TGTGCCAGCAATCGGGAAAGGGATCAGCCCCAGCGTTTT.

In its sample, this clonotype was seen many times. The gene calls are TRBV7-3 and TRBJ2-5; D call uncertain. The germline CDR1 and CDR2 sequences are SGHTA and FQGTGA. The ends were cut back, 5 bases at V and 3 bases at J, with 10 bases in the middle. This CDR3 has 13 amino acids. The CDR3 sequence is CASSTRTEETQYF. CDR3 bases: TGTGCCAGCAGCACCAGGACCGAAGAGACCCAGTACTTC.

Concerning this clonotype: A read error may explain this, as a much larger clone is one base away. The gene calls are TRBV6-2 or TRBV6-3 and TRBJ2-7; 10 bases align to TRBD2. CDR3 length: 14 amino acids. Per germline, CDR1 MNHEY and CDR2 SVGEGT. The CDR3 bases are TGTGCCAGCTCAAAAGCGGGAGGGTCCTACGAGCAGAACTTC. It yields the protein CASSKAGGSYEQNF.

This clonotype was counted many times. The chain links TRBV27 to TRBJ2-7; TRBD1 matches at 7 bases. V trimming: 8 bases; J trimming: 0 bases; junction bases outside the gene matches: 10. Germline CDR1 and CDR2: MNHEY and SMNVEV (reference sequence). There are 15 residues in the CDR3. The CDR3 nucleotides read TGTGCCAGCGCGTCCAGGGACAGCTCCTCCTACGAGCAGTACTTC. Translating it yields CASASRDSSSYEQYF.

The chain has TRBV29-1 and TRBJ1-1; D remains unclear. Germline CDR1 SQVTM, CDR2 ANQGSEA. This CDR3 has 13 residues. V was cut by 0 bases and J by 0 bases, with 5 bases left in between. The CDR3 nucleotides read TGCAGCGTTGAAGATCCCCTGAACACTGAAGCTTTCTTT. It translates to CSVEDPLNTEAFF.

The sample holds a few counts of this clonotype. The chain joins TRBV28 to TRBJ1-2; 10 bases fit TRBD1. The CDR3 spans 14 residues. Trimming at V came to 6 bases and at J to 4 bases, leaving 5 bases not matched to a gene. Germline V gene data show CDR1 as MDHEN and CDR2 as SYDVKM. The CDR3 DNA reads TGTGCCAGCAGCCTGGACAGGGGGGCCTATGGCTACACCTTC. It specifies CASSLDRGAYGYTF.

At least ten counts were recorded for this clonotype. The chain combines TRBV7-8 with TRBJ2-7; D is ambiguous. The V gene's germline CDR1 is SGHVS and CDR2 FQNEAQ. The CDR3 is 11 residues long. Trimming shortened V by 8 bases and J by 3 bases, and 8 bases separated the two germline ends. The chain's CDR3 is CASAWNYEQYF. The CDR3 region has the DNA TGTGCCAGCGCTTGGAACTACGAGCAGTACTTC.

This clonotype appeared a few times. The V gene is TRBV7-2, the J gene TRBJ2-2; TRBD2 matches at 8 bases. Trimming removed 6 bases from V and 4 bases from J; junction bases left unmatched: 13. The CDR3 extends over 17 amino acids. Germline V gene sequence: CDR1 SGHTA, CDR2 FQGNSA. CDR3 sequence reads: CASSYRAGEGGTGELFF. The DNA for the CDR3 is TGTGCCAGCAGTTATCGAGCGGGAGAAGGTGGCACCGGGGAGCTGTTTTTT.

Many counts were recorded for this clonotype. This chain uses TRBV28 with TRBJ2-7; D may match TRBD1 or TRBD2 (5 bases each). This CDR3 comprises 14 residues. V lost 2 bases and J 1 base, leaving 9 bases between the germline ends. Germline V gene lookup returns CDR1 MDHEN and CDR2 SYDVKM. In DNA form, the CDR3 reads TGTGCCAGCAGTTTAGTGGGACGTTCCTACGAGCAGTACTTC. It is translated as CASSLVGRSYEQYF.

The J gene is TRBJ1-1, the V gene TRBV20-1, with TRBD1 matching 12 bases. Germline V gives CDR1 DFQATT, CDR2 SNEGSKA (reference sequence). Unmatched junction bases numbered 4, after V lost 4 bases and J lost 1 base. The CDR3 length is 15 residues. CDR3 protein: CSATGTGGRNTEAFF. In nucleotides, the CDR3 is TGCAGTGCTACCGGGACAGGGGGCAGGAACACTGAAGCTTTCTTT.